The 21 T cell receptor beta chains below all came from one sample that was sequenced in a study of T cells in Graves' hyperthyroidism and ophthalmopathy. RNA transcripts gave rise to amplified TCR beta CDR3 regions. When the TCR CDR3 underwent first-round RT-PCR, the HTBI primer set was used. TCRdb analysed the multiplex PCR reads with MiXCR anew, one entry per CDR3 protein. The sample consists of 700,000 or so distinct CDR3 sequences, about 17% of them appearing once. Sequencing was carried out using blood. The receptors here all came from a man aged 18 to 29 with Graves' hyperthyroidism.

This clonotype was seen ten or more times. This chain connects TRBV28 to TRBJ2-4, with a possible D match to TRBD1 (5 bases). CDR3 length equals 19 residues. Germline V gene data show CDR1 as MDHEN and CDR2 as SYDVKM. V dropped 6 bases and J dropped 0 bases, with 24 bases sitting between them. CDR3 protein: CASSPSNRQPRLAKNIQYF. The CDR3 DNA is TGTGCCAGCAGCCCATCAAATCGACAGCCGCGACTAGCCAAAAACATTCAGTACTTC.

This clonotype was seen many times. V usage is TRBV6-2 or TRBV6-3 and J usage is TRBJ1-1; 7 bases line up with TRBD1. Germline values: CDR1 MNHEY, CDR2 SVGEGT. The J segment lost 4 bases and the V segment lost 0 bases, leaving 14 bases of the junction unmatched. The length of the CDR3 is 18 residues. The CDR3 region has the DNA TGTGCCAGCAGTTACTCGATCGGACAGGCTGGCTGGGGCACTGAAGCTTTCTTT. Its translation: CASSYSIGQAGWGTEAFF.

This clonotype showed up many times. V usage is TRBV7-9 and J usage is TRBJ2-7, with D perhaps given as TRBD1 or TRBD2 (5 bases each). Trimming left V 3 bases short and J 5 bases short, with 17 bases between. The CDR3 consists of 15 residues. Looked up from germline, CDR1 is SEHNR and CDR2 is FQNEAQ (reference sequence). The CDR3 DNA follows: TGTGCCAGCAGCTTGGTCGGGGCGTCGAAGGACGAGCAGTACTTC. It encodes CASSLVGASKDEQYF. Complete variable domain (other parts from reference TRBV7-9 and TRBJ2-7): DTGVSQNPRHKITKRGQNVTFRCDPISEHNRLYWYRQTLGQGPEFLTYFQNEAQLEKSRLLSDRFSAERPKGSFSTLEIQRTEQGDSAMYLCASSLVGASKDEQYFGPGTRLTVT.

In this sample, this clonotype turned up many times. The chain is built from TRBV2 and TRBJ1-4; D gene unclear. Per the germline V gene, CDR1 is SNHLY and CDR2 is FYNNEI. The length of the CDR3 is 14 residues. Trimming took off 3 bases at V and 8 bases at J, with 13 bases between the two ends. The CDR3 sequence: CASSDGLFGEKLFF. The CDR3 DNA sequence: TGTGCCAGCAGTGACGGTCTCTTTGGGGAAAAACTGTTTTTT.

The DNA of the CDR3 is TGTGCCACCAGTGACTCGACAGGGGGCGCGAGGAATGAGCAGTTCTTC. Its protein is CATSDSTGGARNEQFF. The J gene is TRBJ2-1, the V gene TRBV24-1, with 10 bases identical to TRBD1. There are 16 residues in the CDR3. The germline CDR1 and CDR2 sequences are KGHDR and SFDVKD. Losses at the gene ends were 4 bases for V and 7 bases for J; bases not matched to a gene: 9.

The sample holds many counts of this clonotype. The chain employs TRBV28 and TRBJ2-1; D is possibly TRBD1 (5 bases). Germline-derived CDR1 and CDR2 are MDHEN and SYDVKM. V shed 6 bases and J shed 5 bases, with 17 bases lying between them. The CDR3 covers 15 residues. DNA of the CDR3: TGTGCCAGCAGCCCTAGGGGCCAAGGGCACAATGAGCAGTTCTTC. Protein product: CASSPRGQGHNEQFF.

This rearrangement joins TRBV20-1 to TRBJ1-5; D is perhaps TRBD1 (5 bases). V lost 4 bases and J 5 bases, leaving 24 bases between the germline ends. CDR1 and CDR2 (germline): DFQATT, SNEGSKA (reference sequence). The CDR3 has 17 amino acids. The CDR3 loop reads CSATPGGFGAGHQPQHF. The CDR3 DNA sequence: TGCAGTGCTACCCCGGGCGGCTTCGGGGCTGGGCATCAGCCCCAGCATTTT.

This clonotype was counted many times. This chain joins TRBV28 and TRBJ2-1; the match to TRBD2 covers 9 bases. Trimming removed 6 bases from V and 7 bases from J; junction bases left unmatched: 10. Germline loops: CDR1 MDHEN, CDR2 SYDVKM. The CDR3 spans 15 residues. CDR3 residues: CASSRLGGRGNEQFF. CDR3 in DNA: TGTGCCAGCAGCCGACTCGGCGGGAGGGGAAATGAGCAGTTCTTC.

This clonotype came up many times. V is TRBV6-1 and J is TRBJ2-1; D is uncertain. Trimming took 4 bases from V and 4 from J, leaving 14 bases between them. The CDR3 is made up of 15 amino acids. From germline, CDR1 is MNHNS and CDR2 SASEGT. CDR3 amino acids: CASSVTHGRYNEQFF. DNA for the CDR3: TGTGCCAGCAGTGTAACCCACGGCCGATACAATGAGCAGTTCTTC.

The J gene is TRBJ2-3, the V gene TRBV10-3; 11 nucleotides align to TRBD2. Losses at the gene ends were 10 bases for V and 3 bases for J; bases not matched to a gene: 6. This CDR3 is built from 14 residues. Germline assignment: CDR1 ENHRY and CDR2 SYGVKD. CDR3 sequence reads: CATSLAGGTDTQYF. The CDR3 nucleotides are TGTGCCACCAGCCTAGCGGGAGGAACAGATACGCAGTATTTT.

This clonotype was picked up a small number of times. The chain carries TRBV20-1 and TRBJ2-5, with TRBD2 matching 15 bases. Germline CDR1 DFQATT, CDR2 SNEGSKA (reference sequence). CDR3 length: 15 amino acids. Unmatched junction bases numbered 5, after V lost 7 bases and J lost 2 bases. The CDR3, as DNA: TGCAGTGTTCGGACTAGCGGGAGGGTTCAAGAGACCCAGTACTTC. It translates to CSVRTSGRVQETQYF.

This clonotype came up a few times. One end of the junction varies from germline; a read error may be responsible. The DNA for the CDR3 is TGTGCCACCAGTGATTCAGGACTAGCGGGAGCGTATGAGCAGTCCTTC. This translates into CATSDSGLAGAYEQSF. This chain links TRBV24-1 with TRBJ2-1; TRBD2 matches at 13 bases. The CDR3 loop spans 16 amino acids. The germline V gene encodes CDR1 KGHDR and CDR2 SFDVKD.

This clonotype was observed many times. The chain couples TRBV20-1 to TRBJ2-1; possible D gene TRBD1, 6 bases. Trimming took off 5 bases at V and 0 bases at J, with 8 bases between the two ends. The CDR3 extends over 13 amino acids. Germline V lookup: CDR1 DFQATT, CDR2 SNEGSKA (reference sequence). Here the CDR3 reads CSADRSSYNEQFF. Here the CDR3 DNA reads TGCAGTGCTGACAGGAGCTCCTACAATGAGCAGTTCTTC.

This clonotype was seen more than once but under ten times. The V gene is TRBV7-2, the J gene TRBJ1-2, with a tentative D call TRBD1 (5 bases). V lost 1 base, J lost 4 bases, and 13 bases lay in between. Germline V gene lookup returns CDR1 SGHTA and CDR2 FQGNSA. This CDR3 has 15 residues. CDR3 in amino acids: CASSLGYGGVYGYTF. CDR3 in DNA: TGTGCCAGCAGCTTAGGGTATGGGGGAGTCTATGGCTACACCTTC.

The chain joins TRBV28 to TRBJ1-4; tentatively, D is TRBD1 (5 bases). V was cut by 5 bases and J by 0 bases, with 16 bases left in between. This CDR3 spans 17 amino acids. CDR1 is MDHEN, CDR2 SYDVKM, per germline. CDR3 sequence reads: CASSTIPGTTTNEKLFF. The CDR3 DNA follows: TGTGCCAGCAGTACTATCCCGGGGACGACAACTAATGAAAAACTGTTTTTT.

The chain combines TRBV20-1 with TRBJ2-3, with D tentatively TRBD2 (6 bases). Trimming took off 3 bases at V and 2 bases at J, with 15 bases between the two ends. Germline CDR1 and CDR2: DFQATT and SNEGSKA (reference sequence). This CDR3 is 15 amino acids long. This CDR3 is CSASGGPEYTDTQYF. CDR3 in DNA: TGCAGTGCTAGCGGGGGACCCGAGTACACAGATACGCAGTATTTT.

The chain uses TRBV20-1 and TRBJ2-7, with 9 positions matching TRBD2. After removal of 3 bases from V and 0 bases from J, the junction contained 6 bases not matched to a gene. The CDR3 is 15 amino acids. The V gene's germline CDR1 is DFQATT and CDR2 SNEGSKA (reference sequence). CDR3 nucleotides: TGCAGTGCTAGGTCAGCGGGAGGCCCCTCCTACGAGCAGTACTTC. Protein sequence: CSARSAGGPSYEQYF.

This clonotype was seen ten or more times. The CDR3 nucleotides are TGTGCCAGCAGCTTAGATCTAACAACCCAAGAGACCCAGTACTTC. Translating it yields CASSLDLTTQETQYF. The rearrangement joins TRBV11-2 to TRBJ2-5; D ambiguous. The CDR3 has 15 amino acids. Germline V CDR1 and CDR2: SGHAT, FQNNGV. V was shortened by 0 bases and J by 1 base, with 9 bases between the two germline ends.

This clonotype was recorded many times. The V call is TRBV20-1, the J call TRBJ2-7, with TRBD1 matching 10 bases. CDR3 length: 14 residues. Germline CDR1 and CDR2: DFQATT and SNEGSKA (reference sequence). V shed 6 bases, J shed 0 bases, and the junction held 5 bases outside the gene matches. The CDR3: CSAGDRGSSYEQYF. The CDR3 DNA reads TGCAGTGCGGGGGACAGGGGAAGCTCCTACGAGCAGTACTTC.

There are many counts of this clonotype. V and J are TRBV2 and TRBJ2-7; no definite D call. Germline loops: CDR1 SNHLY, CDR2 FYNNEI. V gave up 1 base and J gave up 3 bases, with 7 bases separating them. The CDR3 covers 13 residues. CDR3 protein: CASSEGLIYEQYF. In nucleotides, the CDR3 is TGTGCCAGCAGTGAAGGGCTGATCTACGAGCAGTACTTC. Filled out from reference TRBV2 and TRBJ2-7, the complete variable domain reads EPEVTQTPSHQVTQMGQEVILRCVPISNHLYFYWYRQILGQKVEFLVSFYNNEISEKSEIFDDQFSVERPDGSNFTLKIRSTKLEDSAMYFCASSEGLIYEQYFGPGTRLTVT.

This clonotype occurred a few times. The chain joins TRBV29-1 to TRBJ1-2, with D unresolved. This CDR3 is 13 amino acids long. Per the germline V gene, CDR1 is SQVTM and CDR2 is ANQGSEA. V was trimmed by 7 bases and J by 2 bases, leaving 14 bases between them. DNA of the CDR3: TGCAGCGCCGAGAGGGTGGCCAACTATGGCTACACCTTC. Its protein product is CSAERVANYGYTF.